Described below is a single T cell receptor (beta chain) sequence and its context. Its antigen is unidentified. Germline V gene sequence: CDR1 SEHNR, CDR2 FQNEAQ (reference sequence). The CDR3 sequence is 16 residues long. The V and J ends lost 3 bases and 3 bases, in that order; junction bases with no gene match: 6. The sample is drawn from a study of T cells after yellow fever vaccination. Overall study: Preparation of the low-cell-number fractions used SMART-Seq v4 Ultra Low Input.

Template-switching 5'RACE yielded the TCR cDNA; a universal primer site and UMIs were added in the process. TCRdb reprocessed the 5' RACE reads via MiXCR and lists one record per CDR3 protein. Here the sample spans 310,000 or so distinct CDR3 sequences, 3% to 4.5% being singletons. Study results and caveats: Most clones from primary vaccination were detected again post-booster (96% CD4, roughly 91% CD8). Overall, a small share of clonotypes was seen in both CD4 and CD8 compartments.

The sample here was PBMCs, taken on the day of the yellow fever booster vaccination. The chain couples TRBV7-9 to TRBJ1-2; 11 nucleotides match TRBD1. The source is a man aged 18 to 29 who received the YFV17D yellow fever vaccine. DNA of the CDR3: TGTGCCAGCAGCTTCGGGACAGGGGGTATGGACTATGGCTACACCTTC. It yields the protein CASSFGTGGMDYGYTF.